This is a list of T cell receptor beta chains from one sample in a study of high-grade serous ovarian cancer treatment subgroups. The data were produced by immunoSEQ multiplex PCR, yet TCRdb's version contains in-frame clones alone and is incomplete. This table holds 15,000 to 20,000 clones, almost 75% found once. Sequenced material: tumor tissue. The receptors were gathered from a human donor with high-grade serous ovarian cancer. CDR3s include the opening cysteine and the closing phenylalanine or tryptophan. Fields, in order: V gene, J gene, D gene, clone size, CDR3 DNA, CDR3 protein. D genes are given only for firm matches. Expanded clones are given a class, and other clones once, few, many or no size at all.

v_call: TRBV15; j_call: TRBJ2-3; d_call: TRBD1; clone_size: -; cdr3_nt: TGTGCCACCAGCAGCGGACAGGGGGACACAGATACGCAGTATTTT; cdr3_aa: CATSSGQGDTDTQYF
v_call: TRBV5-1; j_call: TRBJ2-3; d_call: -; clone_size: -; cdr3_nt: TGCGCCAGCGACTCGGGAGATACGCAGTATTTT; cdr3_aa: CASDSGDTQYF
v_call: TRBV7-2; j_call: TRBJ2-1; d_call: -; clone_size: -; cdr3_nt: TGTGCCAGCAGCTTAGGTTTCGTCTACAATGAGCAGTTCTTC; cdr3_aa: CASSLGFVYNEQFF
v_call: TRBV7-9; j_call: TRBJ2-7; d_call: -; clone_size: few; cdr3_nt: TGTGCCAGCAGCCCCATAGGGTACGAGCAGTACTTC; cdr3_aa: CASSPIGYEQYF
v_call: TRBV5-8; j_call: TRBJ2-7; d_call: -; clone_size: -; cdr3_nt: TGTGCCAGCGGGGGCAGAGCCTACGAGCAGTACTTC; cdr3_aa: CASGGRAYEQYF
v_call: TRBV21-1; j_call: TRBJ2-3; d_call: -; clone_size: -; cdr3_nt: TGTGCCAGCAGCAAAGGTATTAGCGTGAACACAGATACGCAGTATTTT; cdr3_aa: CASSKGISVNTDTQYF
v_call: TRBV7-2; j_call: TRBJ1-5; d_call: -; clone_size: -; cdr3_nt: TGTGCCAGCAGCTTTATTCGGGACCAGCCCCAGCATTTT; cdr3_aa: CASSFIRDQPQHF
v_call: TRBV19; j_call: TRBJ1-1; d_call: -; clone_size: once; cdr3_nt: TGTGCCAGTAGTATCGGACAGTTAAAATCGTACACCGAAGCTTTCTTT; cdr3_aa: CASSIGQLKSYTEAFF
v_call: TRBV15; j_call: TRBJ2-1; d_call: -; clone_size: -; cdr3_nt: TGTGCCACCCGGGGTGTTAGGGATGAGCAGTTCTTC; cdr3_aa: CATRGVRDEQFF
v_call: TRBV4-2; j_call: TRBJ1-2; d_call: -; clone_size: -; cdr3_nt: TGTGCCAGCGGGTTCCAGCAGGGAACCTATGGCTACACCTTC; cdr3_aa: CASGFQQGTYGYTF
v_call: TRBV27; j_call: TRBJ1-2; d_call: -; clone_size: once; cdr3_nt: TGTGCCAGCAGATGGGGGTACGGGTCGGGTGGCTACACCTTC; cdr3_aa: CASRWGYGSGGYTF
v_call: TRBV7-3; j_call: TRBJ2-2; d_call: -; clone_size: -; cdr3_nt: TGTGCTAGCAGCCCCGCCGAAGGTAGCCGCACCGGGGAGCTGTTTTTT; cdr3_aa: CASSPAEGSRTGELFF
v_call: TRBV19; j_call: TRBJ2-1; d_call: TRBD2; clone_size: -; cdr3_nt: TGTGCCACGGCGGCAGCTAGCGGGGGTTATGAGCAGTTCTTC; cdr3_aa: CATAAASGGYEQFF
v_call: TRBV4-3; j_call: TRBJ2-7; d_call: -; clone_size: once; cdr3_nt: TGCGCCAGCAGCCAATGGTGGGAGACGGACGAGCAGTACTTC; cdr3_aa: CASSQWWETDEQYF
v_call: TRBV2; j_call: TRBJ2-1; d_call: TRBD2; clone_size: -; cdr3_nt: TGTGCCAGCAGTCTTCCAGGACTAGCGGGGAAGGTCTTC; cdr3_aa: CASSLPGLAGKVF
v_call: TRBV6-6; j_call: TRBJ2-7; d_call: -; clone_size: once; cdr3_nt: TGTGCCAGCAGTTACTCGGAGTCCTACGAGCAGTACTTC; cdr3_aa: CASSYSESYEQYF
v_call: TRBV4-3; j_call: TRBJ1-5; d_call: -; clone_size: -; cdr3_nt: TGCGCCAGCAGCCAAGACCGACAGCCTAATCAGCCCCAGCATTTT; cdr3_aa: CASSQDRQPNQPQHF
v_call: TRBV7-9; j_call: TRBJ2-1; d_call: TRBD2; clone_size: -; cdr3_nt: TGTGCCAGCAGCGATTCTAGCGGGGATAATGAGCAGTTCTTC; cdr3_aa: CASSDSSGDNEQFF
v_call: TRBV7-9; j_call: TRBJ2-6; d_call: -; clone_size: once; cdr3_nt: TGTGCCAGCAGCCTGGCCGGACCCTCTGGGGCCAACGTCCTGACTTTC; cdr3_aa: CASSLAGPSGANVLTF
v_call: TRBV19; j_call: TRBJ1-1; d_call: -; clone_size: -; cdr3_nt: TGTGCCAGTAGTATGGTCTTGAACACTGAAGCTTTCTTT; cdr3_aa: CASSMVLNTEAFF
v_call: TRBV7-3; j_call: TRBJ1-2; d_call: -; clone_size: -; cdr3_nt: TGTGCCAGCAGCTTACAGGGCCGGGGCTACACCTTC; cdr3_aa: CASSLQGRGYTF
v_call: TRBV29-1; j_call: TRBJ2-3; d_call: TRBD1; clone_size: -; cdr3_nt: TGCAGCGCAGGGGACAGGTGGTCTAGCACAGATACGCAGTATTTT; cdr3_aa: CSAGDRWSSTDTQYF
v_call: TRBV7-2; j_call: TRBJ2-2; d_call: -; clone_size: -; cdr3_nt: TGTGCCAGCCGCCCGGGGGCGTACACCGGGGAGCTGTTTTTT; cdr3_aa: CASRPGAYTGELFF
v_call: TRBV28; j_call: TRBJ2-2; d_call: -; clone_size: -; cdr3_nt: TGTGTCAGCACTAACGACGTGCACTTAGGGGCCGGGGAGCTGTTTTTT; cdr3_aa: CVSTNDVHLGAGELFF